Described below is a single TCR beta chain sequence and its context. Its antigen specificity is not known. No much larger clone exists at a distance of one base, and base qualities are not known. These data belong to a study of shared clonotypes between healthy human individuals (dated by TCRdb to about 2020). In the study overall: The cohort comprised a couple of women and a few men aged 18 to 49 years. For each donor, three plates each were used for CD4 naive and CD4 memory, two plates were used for CD8 naive, and one plate was used for CD8 memory. To estimate repertoire size and how much clonotype sharing occurs between individuals, the study deeply sequenced the blood TCR repertoires of 4 to 6 healthy adults. Libraries were prepared and TCR repertoires were sequenced by different laboratories using diverse techniques, in order to increase sequencing depth and limit assay-specific biases. Leukapheresis yielded between about 0.8 and 8.9 billion PBMCs per donor. What the research found in general, with its limitations: Incomplete sequencing was indicated by rarefaction of sorted-subset datasets, despite the large sequencing depth. Pairwise subsampling led to the expectation that sequencing depth would affect the degree of clonotype sharing among donors. Because the study included a small number of donors, the genetic and exposure-history diversity represented was limited. Compared with non-shared clonotypes, clonotypes shared by all four sorted-subset donors had higher generation probabilities. Estimated clonotype richness was generally larger for naive than for memory subsets. Only blood was sampled, and tissue TCR repertoires likely differ from those in blood. When a handful of donors were compared, the shared fraction of clonotypes was 5% to 6.5% for naive CD4, around 4% for naive CD8, 2% to 2.5% for memory CD4, and 0.4% for memory CD8.

As encoded in the germline V gene, CDR1 is MDHEN while CDR2 is SYDVKM. Its CDR3 holds 14 amino acids, cysteine through phenylalanine. Only the CDR3 DNA is retained, 42 bases long and in frame from the first base. V ends up 2 bases short and J 5 bases short, with an unmatched junction base count of 5. The donors were healthy, HIV-negative adults with no recently reported acute infections or vaccinations. Only Caucasian adults living in Nashville, Tennessee, USA were represented among the donors. CD4+ T cells were enriched by magnetic negative selection, after which naive cells were positively selected on CD45RA and the negative fraction was taken as the memory subset. Blood was collected by leukapheresis, and PBMCs were isolated by Ficoll-Histopaque density gradient centrifugation and then cryopreserved in liquid nitrogen vapor phase. Analytical flow cytometry was used to check the purity and quantity of each magnetically sorted T cell population. Genomic DNA was isolated from each sorted fraction and quantified by UV absorbance on a Nanodrop 2000c.

TCR CDR3 regions were amplified from genomic DNA by multiplex PCR using the deep immunoSEQ assay. For each cell subset, the extracted genomic DNA was distributed evenly across all wells of several immunoSEQ 96-well plates, and each plate served as one replicate. Each replicate PCR for sorted subsets received 150 to 250 ng genomic DNA, equal to tens of thousands of T cell genomes. Purified libraries were measured with a Qubit 3.0 fluorometer, size-checked on a Bioanalyzer 2100, and measured again with the KAPA Library Quantification kit. A separate single-read 150-cycle Illumina NextSeq 550 flow cell was used to sequence each immunoSEQ 96-well plate. Turning to the authors' computational methods: Because only junctional sequences without quality scores were contained in the immunoSEQ output, filtering matching that applied to full-length reads could not be performed. Sequences were annotated with PyIR, a Python wrapper for IgBLAST v1.9, and V/J genes and CDR3 were assigned using IMGT germline references. Any read was removed if the V/J assignment was weak (E-value above 1e-6), the CDR3 was missing, or the read contained stop codons, out-of-frame junctions, or ambiguous translated residues. A V3J clonotype was defined by an identical inferred V gene, J gene, and CDR3 amino acid sequence. Percentage overlap between repertoires was computed as shared unique clonotypes divided by the size of the smaller repertoire. Repertoire richness was assessed with RTK rarefaction, the Chao1 estimator, and Recon v2.1 estimates of unobserved clonotypes. Generation probabilities for all TCRbeta clonotypes obtained by the gDNA method from a few donors were computed using OLGA. TCRdb stores this immuneACCESS table with in-frame sequences only. Part of the clones is absent; in the studies checked, under half of the shortfall reflects unresolved V genes, and no reason is known for the rest. For V, J and clone size, that table is used; D and trimming come from the DNA. Recorded for this sample are around 2.5 million clones; roughly 93% of them occurred a single time. The ten most abundant clones make up approximately 0.36% of the sample.

The chain is encoded by TRBV28 joined to TRBJ2-5; TRBD2 agrees with 7 junctional bases. The clonotype was recovered from a man between 18 and 29 years old in good health. Some clones in this sample may be carry-over from other donors' samples. The specimen sequenced was naive CD4+ T cells from PBMCs. What the cell subset or site label conveys for this sample: CD45RA+ positively selected. The DNA reads TGTGCCAGCAGTTTAAACGGGAGGTCGGAGACCCAGTACTTC. Translation gives CASSLNGRSETQYF.